This T cell receptor (beta chain) was sequenced in a study of CD8+ T cells in alopecia areata. Study background: Patients received oral tofacitinib, 5 to 10 mg twice daily, for moderate-to-severe alopecia areata.

Reverse transcription of extracted RNA yielded cDNA, which provided the sequencing template. The data were produced by immunoSEQ multiplex PCR, yet TCRdb's version contains in-frame clones alone and is incomplete. The table has around 150,000 clones, approximately 80% seen once. The V gene end was trimmed by 4 bases and the J gene end by 3 bases; junction bases not matched to a gene: 4. This CDR3 contains 14 residues. The germline CDR1 and CDR2 sequences are SGHRS and YFSETQ. Points on this clone: Its antigen is not known. The sample contains more than one DNA sequence encoding this CDR3.

Treatment specified: oral pan-JAK inhibitor, 5-10 mg twice daily. Study-wide findings and caveats: Expanded CD8+ clones among the top 100, as well as scalp clonality, were significantly decreased by tofacitinib.

This receptor was taken from a human donor with alopecia areata. This chain uses TRBV5-1 with TRBJ2-5; 9 nucleotides agree with TRBD1. The sequencing used CD8+ T cells sorted from blood, collected at week 4, from a patient treated with tofacitinib. The CDR3 is CASSPGQGEETQYF. The DNA for the CDR3 is TGCGCCAGCAGCCCGGGACAGGGAGAAGAGACCCAGTACTTC. The full variable domain, with the rest looked up from reference TRBV5-1 and TRBJ2-5, is KAGVTQTPRYLIKTRGQQVTLSCSPISGHRSVSWYQQTPGQGLQFLFEYFSETQRNKGNFPGRFSGRQFSNSRSEMNVSTLELGDSALYLCASSPGQGEETQYFGPGTRLLVL.